The sample holds many counts of the clone carrying this T cell receptor (beta chain). The target antigen is unknown. Assay: immunoSEQ multiplex PCR; the TCRdb copy retains only in-frame clones and omits some. The data show about 44,000 clones, with none appearing a single time. The data belong to a study of T cells after posttransplantation cyclophosphamide. Findings and caveats of the study: Donor-recipient repertoire similarity was low at 1-2 months, rising over year one. After PTCy, TRB diversity resembled that of CNI/methotrexate controls.

The specimen sequenced was PBMCs. This clonotype was sampled from a man between 35 and 55 years old in good health, CMV-negative, and a related stem cell transplant donor.

CDR3 in DNA: TGCGCCAGCAGCCAAGATCAAACAGGGGGAAATGGCTACACCTTC. Protein: CASSQDQTGGNGYTF. The V gene is TRBV4-3, the J gene TRBJ1-2; 8 positions agree with TRBD1. Germline V gene data show CDR1 as LGHNA and CDR2 as YSLEER. The V gene end was trimmed by 0 bases and the J gene end by 6 bases; junction bases not matched to a gene: 6. This CDR3 is built from 15 residues.